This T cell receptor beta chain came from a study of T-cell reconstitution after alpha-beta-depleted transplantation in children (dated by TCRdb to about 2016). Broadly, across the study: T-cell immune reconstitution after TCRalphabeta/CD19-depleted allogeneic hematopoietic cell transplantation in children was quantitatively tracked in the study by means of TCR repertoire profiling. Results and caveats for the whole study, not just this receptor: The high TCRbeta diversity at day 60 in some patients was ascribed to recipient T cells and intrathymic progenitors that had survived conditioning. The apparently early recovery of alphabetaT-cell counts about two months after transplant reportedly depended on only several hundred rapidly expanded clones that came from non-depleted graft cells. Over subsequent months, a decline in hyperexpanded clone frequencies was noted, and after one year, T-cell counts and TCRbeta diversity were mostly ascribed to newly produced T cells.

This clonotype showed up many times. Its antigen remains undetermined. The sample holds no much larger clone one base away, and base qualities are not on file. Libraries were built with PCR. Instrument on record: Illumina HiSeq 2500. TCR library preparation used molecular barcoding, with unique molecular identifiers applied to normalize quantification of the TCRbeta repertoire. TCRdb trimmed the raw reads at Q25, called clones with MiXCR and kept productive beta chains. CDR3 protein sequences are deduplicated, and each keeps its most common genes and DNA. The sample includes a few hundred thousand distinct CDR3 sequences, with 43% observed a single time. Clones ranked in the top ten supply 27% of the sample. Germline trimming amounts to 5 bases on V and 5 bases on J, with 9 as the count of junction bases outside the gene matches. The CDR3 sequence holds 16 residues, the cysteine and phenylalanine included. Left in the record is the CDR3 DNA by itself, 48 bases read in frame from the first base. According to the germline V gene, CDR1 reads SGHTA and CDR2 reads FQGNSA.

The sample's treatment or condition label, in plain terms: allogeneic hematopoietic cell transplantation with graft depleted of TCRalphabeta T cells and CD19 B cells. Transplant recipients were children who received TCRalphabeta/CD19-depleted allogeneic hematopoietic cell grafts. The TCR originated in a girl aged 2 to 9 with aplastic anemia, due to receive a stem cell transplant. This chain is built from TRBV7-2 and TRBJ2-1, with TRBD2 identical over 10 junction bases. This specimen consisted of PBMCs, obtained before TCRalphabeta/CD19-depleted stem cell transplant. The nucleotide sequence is TGTGCCAGCAGCCCCCGCCCAGCGGGAGGGCACAATGAGCAGTTCTTC. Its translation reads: CASSPRPAGGHNEQFF.